These 29 T cell receptor beta chains came from one sample sequenced in a study of T cell changes during pregnancy in multiple sclerosis. TCRdb's table, derived via immunoSEQ multiplex PCR, lists solely in-frame clones and lacks some. This sample carries tens of thousands of clones, around 90% of them seen once, and the ten largest clones take 9.5%. Sequenced here: peripheral blood, sampled after pregnancy. All receptors come from a female donor in good health, enrolled as a control in a pregnancy study.

The rearrangement links TRBV19 to TRBJ1-5, with 8 nucleotides matching TRBD1. This CDR3 is 14 amino acids long. V shed 5 bases and J 5 bases; nucleotides not matched to a gene: 5. From germline, CDR1 is LNHDA and CDR2 SQIVND (reference sequence). CDR3 DNA sequence: TGTGCCAGTAGTCCAGGACAGGGTGATCAGCCCCAGCATTTT. This encodes CASSPGQGDQPQHF. Complete variable domain (other parts from reference TRBV19 and TRBJ1-5): DGGITQSPKYLFRKEGQNVTLSCEQNLNHDAMYWYRQDPGQGLRLIYYSQIVNDFQKGDIAEGYSVSREKKESFPLTVTSAQKNPTAFYLCASSPGQGDQPQHFGDGTRLSIL.

V and J are TRBV6-5 and TRBJ1-3; D gene unclear. Trimming removed 4 bases from V and 7 bases from J, with 17 bases in between. The germline V gene has CDR1 MNHEY and CDR2 SVGAGI. The CDR3 extends over 15 amino acids. The CDR3 region has the DNA TGTGCCAGCAGTTCGACCGGGTCTGGAGGGAACACCATATATTTT. Translated: CASSSTGSGGNTIYF.

The J gene is TRBJ2-7, the V gene TRBV7-2, with 7 positions matching TRBD2. Germline values: CDR1 SGHTA, CDR2 FQGNSA. There are 14 residues in the CDR3. Trimming at V came to 5 bases and at J to 3 bases, leaving 7 bases not matched to a gene. In DNA form, the CDR3 reads TGTGCCAGCAGCCGGGAGGCTTTTAGCTACGAGCAGTACTTC. Translated: CASSREAFSYEQYF.

The V gene is TRBV19, the J gene TRBJ1-4; weak D call: TRBD1 (5 bases). Per the germline V gene, CDR1 is LNHDA and CDR2 is SQIVND (reference sequence). The CDR3 covers 14 residues. Trimming pared 3 bases from V and 8 bases from J, leaving 13 bases between. Here the CDR3 reads CASSIRGVGEKLFF. As DNA, the CDR3 is TGTGCCAGTAGTATCCGGGGGGTCGGGGAAAAACTGTTTTTT.

The chain employs TRBV4-3 and TRBJ2-1; D perhaps matches TRBD2 (6 bases). The CDR3 is 14 residues long. The V end lost 4 bases, the J end lost 4 bases, and 11 bases lay between the germline ends. The V gene's germline CDR1 is LGHNA and CDR2 YSLEER. The CDR3 here is CASSPLEGYNEQFF. The CDR3 DNA reads as TGCGCCAGCAGCCCCCTGGAGGGGTACAATGAGCAGTTCTTC.

CDR3: CAWSRQAHTQYF. CDR3 nucleotides: TGTGCCTGGAGTCGCCAAGCCCATACGCAGTATTTT. This chain joins TRBV30 and TRBJ2-3; D remains ambiguous. The germline CDR1 and CDR2 sequences are GTSNPN and SVGIG (reference sequence). Trimming pared 2 bases from V and 7 bases from J, leaving 10 bases between. The CDR3 sequence is 12 residues long.

This rearrangement joins TRBV6-1 to TRBJ1-1, with 8 nucleotides matching TRBD1. The germline V gene encodes CDR1 MNHNS and CDR2 SASEGT. This CDR3 spans 13 amino acids. The J segment lost 2 bases and the V segment lost 8 bases, leaving 4 bases of the junction unmatched. The CDR3 is CASWGTGNTEAFF. For the CDR3, the DNA is TGTGCCAGCTGGGGGACAGGCAACACTGAAGCTTTCTTT.

The CDR3 DNA follows: TGTGCCAGCAGCGCGACATTTTCCACCTATGAAAAACTGTTTTTT. Translated: CASSATFSTYEKLFF. The chain couples TRBV9 to TRBJ1-4; no definite D call. The CDR3 extends over 15 amino acids. Trimming pared 3 bases from V and 6 bases from J, leaving 15 bases between. Germline V lookup: CDR1 SGDLS, CDR2 YYNGEE.

Only one count was recorded for this clone. The genes are TRBV9 and TRBJ2-7; D is perhaps TRBD2 (6 bases). Trimming took 0 bases from V and 4 from J, leaving 11 bases between them. The CDR3 is 14 residues long. The germline gives CDR1 SGDLS, CDR2 YYNGEE. CDR3 coding DNA: TGTGCCAGCAGCGTAGGAGCGAGCGGGTACGAGCAGTACTTC. It is translated as CASSVGASGYEQYF.

Of note for this clone: A junction end diverges from the germline sequence, so it may reflect a read error. This chain uses TRBV7-7 with TRBJ2-1, with 8 bases that match TRBD1. The CDR3 has 15 residues. Germline CDR1 SSHAT, CDR2 FNYEAQ (reference sequence). CDR3 loop: CASSLAQGAANEQFF. The DNA for the CDR3 is TGTGCTAGCAGCTTAGCCCAGGGGGCGGCGAATGAGCAGTTCTTC.

The gene calls are TRBV18 and TRBJ2-7; tentative D call: TRBD1 (7 bases). CDR1 is KGHSH, CDR2 LQKENI, per germline. With 3 bases removed from V and 6 bases from J, the gap between germline ends came to 15 bases. This CDR3 contains 14 residues. The chain's CDR3 is CASSPSRQGGEQYF. The CDR3 region has the DNA TGTGCCAGCTCACCTAGCCGACAGGGAGGCGAGCAGTACTTC.

The J gene is TRBJ2-3, the V gene TRBV5-4, with 11 bases lining up with TRBD2. V was clipped by 2 bases and J by 5 bases; unmatched bases: 1. The CDR3 runs to 14 residues. Per the germline V gene, CDR1 is SGHNT and CDR2 is YYREEE (reference sequence). Here the CDR3 reads CASSFGTSGDTQYF. As DNA, the CDR3 is TGTGCCAGCAGCTTCGGGACTAGCGGAGATACGCAGTATTTT.

This chain connects TRBV19 to TRBJ2-5; possible D gene TRBD1, 6 bases. CDR3 size: 15 residues. Per germline, CDR1 LNHDA and CDR2 SQIVND (reference sequence). V lost 11 bases, J lost 5 bases, and 24 bases lay in between. The CDR3 DNA is TGTGCCGCAGCAGAGGGGGAAGGGGATGCGGAGACCCAGTACTTC. Translated, it gives CAAAEGEGDAETQYF.

CDR3 protein: CASSIPSLLNEQFF. In DNA form, the CDR3 reads TGTGCCAGTAGTATCCCTAGCTTACTCAATGAGCAGTTCTTC. The chain joins TRBV19 to TRBJ2-1; a weak D match, TRBD2 (5 bases). Germline CDR1 is LNHDA and CDR2 is SQIVND (reference sequence). This CDR3 is 14 amino acids long. V shed 3 bases and J shed 6 bases, with 12 bases lying between them.

CDR3 DNA: TGTGCCAGCCACCCGGGACTAGGAGGTGAGCAGTTCTTC. Its protein product is CASHPGLGGEQFF. The V call is TRBV6-1, the J call TRBJ2-1; 8 positions match TRBD2. Germline lookup yields CDR1 MNHNS and CDR2 SASEGT. With 8 bases clipped from V and 9 bases from J, the junction kept 9 bases outside the gene matches. The CDR3 runs to 13 residues.

The rearrangement joins TRBV5-1 to TRBJ1-5; D is perhaps TRBD1 (5 bases). Between the trimmed V and J ends, which lost 4 bases and 4 bases, there was a span of 12 bases. The CDR3 spans 14 residues. Germline V gene lookup returns CDR1 SGHRS and CDR2 YFSETQ. The CDR3 nucleotides are TGCGCCAGCAGCCACGACAGCTTAAATCAGCCCCAGCATTTT. It translates to CASSHDSLNQPQHF.

The V call is TRBV5-1, the J call TRBJ1-2, with D maybe TRBD1 (5 bases). The CDR3 is 12 amino acids. The germline V gene has CDR1 SGHRS and CDR2 YFSETQ. V was shortened by 4 bases and J by 8 bases, with 12 bases between the two germline ends. The CDR3 DNA reads as TGCGCCAGCAGCAAGGGGTCCCTGGGCTACACCTTC. Amino acid sequence: CASSKGSLGYTF.

The chain couples TRBV11-2 to TRBJ2-7, with D tentatively TRBD2 (6 bases). Germline CDR1 reads SGHAT; CDR2 reads FQNNGV. The ends were cut back, 3 bases at V and 2 bases at J, with 11 bases in the middle. This CDR3 is 14 amino acids long. The CDR3 region is CASSFDGRTYEQYF. DNA for the CDR3: TGTGCCAGCAGCTTTGACGGGAGAACCTACGAGCAGTACTTC.

The CDR3 sequence: CALRDWNTGELFF. As DNA, the CDR3 is TGTGCCTTAAGGGACTGGAACACCGGGGAGCTGTTTTTT. The rearrangement links TRBV10-3 to TRBJ2-2; the D gene is possibly TRBD2 (6 bases). The length of the CDR3 is 13 residues. V dropped 11 bases and J dropped 1 base, with 11 bases sitting between them. The germline gives CDR1 ENHRY, CDR2 SYGVKD.

This rearrangement joins TRBV30 to TRBJ2-7, with TRBD1 as a possible D gene (6 bases). The V and J ends lost 1 base and 3 bases respectively, with 7 bases between them. The germline V gene encodes CDR1 GTSNPN and CDR2 SVGIG (reference sequence). The CDR3 has 12 residues. This CDR3 reads CAWSGQVYEQYF. CDR3 nucleotide sequence: TGTGCCTGGAGTGGACAGGTCTACGAGCAGTACTTC. Using reference TRBV30 and TRBJ2-7 for the parts outside the CDR3, the full variable domain is SQTIHQWPATLVQPVGSPLSLECTVEGTSNPNLYWYRQAAGRGLQLLFYSVGIGQISSEVPQNLSASRPQDRQFILSSKKLLLSDSGFYLCAWSGQVYEQYFGPGTRLTVT.

This chain joins TRBV6-5 and TRBJ1-6; weak D call: TRBD1 (5 bases). Germline values: CDR1 MNHEY, CDR2 SVGAGI. The CDR3 loop spans 13 amino acids. Trimming removed 8 bases at V and 10 bases at J, with 15 bases between. The DNA of the CDR3 is TGTGCCAGCTTATCGGGGGTCGGATCACCCCTCCACTTT. This gives the protein CASLSGVGSPLHF.

CDR3 protein: CASSDGSRVPYEQYF. CDR3 in DNA: TGTGCCAGCAGTGATGGGAGTAGGGTTCCGTACGAGCAGTACTTC. This chain connects TRBV6-1 to TRBJ2-7; TRBD2 might be the D (5 bases). The V and J ends lost 3 bases and 4 bases respectively, with 16 bases between them. Germline lookup yields CDR1 MNHNS and CDR2 SASEGT. CDR3 size: 15 residues.

For the CDR3, the DNA is TGTGCCAGCAGCAACGGGGGTCCCTATAATTCACCCCTCCACTTT. Translating gives CASSNGGPYNSPLHF. The rearrangement joins TRBV2 to TRBJ1-6; D may be TRBD1 (5 bases). The CDR3 totals 15 residues. Trimming shortened V by 6 bases and J by 2 bases, and 11 bases separated the two germline ends. The germline V gene has CDR1 SNHLY and CDR2 FYNNEI.

The chain is built from TRBV7-2 and TRBJ2-6; D might be TRBD1 (6 bases). Between the trimmed V and J ends, which lost 5 bases and 0 bases, there was a span of 8 bases. CDR3 length equals 15 residues. Per the germline V gene, CDR1 is SGHTA and CDR2 is FQGNSA. The CDR3 spells CASSPQGSGANVLTF. In nucleotides, the CDR3 is TGTGCCAGCAGCCCACAGGGCTCTGGGGCCAACGTCCTGACTTTC.

The chain couples TRBV9 to TRBJ2-6; D remains unclear. CDR1 is SGDLS and CDR2 is YYNGEE in the germline V gene. The CDR3 runs to 14 residues. V lost 4 bases and J lost 4, with 9 bases in between. CDR3 sequence reads: CASSRFSGANVLTF. In DNA, the CDR3 is TGTGCCAGCAGCCGGTTTTCCGGGGCCAACGTCCTGACTTTC.

The chain couples TRBV5-5 to TRBJ2-6; D ambiguous. V lost 3 bases and J 0 bases, leaving 10 bases between the germline ends. CDR1 is SGHKS, CDR2 YYEKEE, per germline (reference sequence). The CDR3 is 16 amino acids. The CDR3 bases are TGTGCCAGCAGCTCACTTCATAGCTCTGGGGCCAACGTCCTGACTTTC. Protein product: CASSSLHSSGANVLTF.

The V call is TRBV29-1, the J call TRBJ1-5; D uncertain. V lost 6 bases, J lost 6 bases, and 15 bases lay in between. This CDR3 has 13 residues. Looked up from germline, CDR1 is SQVTM and CDR2 is ANQGSEA. The CDR3 DNA is TGCAGCGTCAAACCCGAGGCTAGTCAGCCCCAGCATTTT. Its protein is CSVKPEASQPQHF.

The chain is built from TRBV30 and TRBJ1-4; no definite D call. Trimming pared 1 base from V and 7 bases from J, leaving 16 bases between. From germline, CDR1 is GTSNPN and CDR2 SVGIG (reference sequence). The CDR3 runs 15 residues. In DNA form, the CDR3 reads TGTGCCTGGAGTGCCGGCATGCGGGGAAGTGAAAAACTGTTTTTT. The encoded protein is CAWSAGMRGSEKLFF. Using reference TRBV30 and TRBJ1-4 for the parts outside the CDR3, the full variable domain is SQTIHQWPATLVQPVGSPLSLECTVEGTSNPNLYWYRQAAGRGLQLLFYSVGIGQISSEVPQNLSASRPQDRQFILSSKKLLLSDSGFYLCAWSAGMRGSEKLFFGSGTQLSVL.

CDR3 in amino acids: CASTSPRVAGASSSYEQYF. CDR3 DNA: TGTGCCAGCACCTCCCCCCGGGTAGCGGGGGCCTCGAGCTCCTACGAGCAGTACTTC. This rearrangement joins TRBV7-8 to TRBJ2-7, with 9 bases identical to TRBD2. The CDR3 sequence is 19 residues long. Trimming removed 7 bases from V and 0 bases from J; junction bases left unmatched: 19. Germline assignment: CDR1 SGHVS and CDR2 FQNEAQ.